Sequencing of this TCR beta chain was carried out in a study of neurological immune-mediated disorders. The cDNA was generated by 5'RACE with 10-nucleotide random UMIs. TCRdb processed the 5' RACE reads anew with MiXCR; each CDR3 protein has one entry. The sample holds about 38,000 distinct CDR3 sequences; nearly 5% are singletons and the top ten take about 9%. Many counts were recorded for this clonotype. Sorted libraries used approximately 910,000 CD4+ or CD8+ T cells. The sequence was collected from a man in his late teens or twenties in good health. The sequenced sample was CD4+ T cells from blood.

CDR3 sequence (DNA): TGTGCCAGCAGCCCCACGGGAGTCGGCACTGAAGCTTTCTTT. Translating it yields CASSPTGVGTEAFF. The rearrangement uses TRBV7-3 and TRBJ1-1, with D unclear. The CDR3 is 14 residues long. V was clipped by 5 bases and J by 4 bases, with 14 bases between them. Per germline, CDR1 SGHTA and CDR2 FQGTGA. The complete variable domain, with remaining parts taken from reference TRBV7-3 and TRBJ1-1, reads GAGVSQTPSNKVTEKGKYVELRCDPISGHTALYWYRQSLGQGPEFLIYFQGTGAADDSGLPNDRFFAVRPEGSVSTLKIQRTERGDSAVYLCASSPTGVGTEAFFGQGTRLTVV.